The present T cell receptor (beta chain) was sequenced within a study of T cells in Graves' hyperthyroidism and ophthalmopathy. Study in general: Peripheral blood was taken when the disease was first diagnosed, before any treatment began.

For Graves' hyperthyroidism to be stable, ophthalmopathy could not progress within 18 months. Hyperthyroidism, newly diagnosed and lasting under 2 months, affected patients aged 18 to 65. The CDR3 covers 13 residues. Germline values: CDR1 MNHGY, CDR2 SVAAGI. V gave up 3 bases and J gave up 4 bases, with 7 bases separating them. There were TCR beta CDR3 regions amplified from RNA transcripts. The HTBI set primed first-round TCR CDR3 RT-PCR. TCRdb itself ran the multiplex PCR reads through MiXCR, one entry per CDR3 protein. Among about 560,000 distinct CDR3 sequences listed, about a sixth were seen once.

This TCR was recovered from a woman aged 18-30 years with Graves' hyperthyroidism. The sample comprised blood. The J gene is TRBJ1-5, the V gene TRBV6-9; D possibly corresponds to TRBD1 (5 bases). Written as DNA, the CDR3 is TGTGCCAGCAGTTACCCAGGGAATCAGCCCCAGCATTTT. It codes for CASSYPGNQPQHF.